Listed below are T cell receptor beta chains from one sample, sequenced in a study of OX40 agonist ivuxolimab in advanced cancers. The assay was immunoSEQ multiplex PCR, and TCRdb's table has in-frame clones only and misses some. This table holds tens of thousands of clones, around 77% found once. The sequences come from CD4+ or CD8+ T cells sorted from blood, collected in a trial of the OX40 agonist ivuxolimab. Receptors were obtained from an adult with an advanced solid tumor such as melanoma, head and neck, liver or kidney cancer. Each CDR3 is given with its conserved first and last residue. A D gene is named only where the DNA matches it firmly. Some rows have no size entry. The others give once, few or many, or a class for an expanded clone.

13	once	TRBV6-1	-	TRBJ2-1	CATRLDPYNEQFF	TGTGCCACCAGACTAGATCCCTACAATGAGCAGTTCTTC
15	-	TRBV6-4	TRBD1	TRBJ2-1	CASSTGTGVYNEQFF	TGTGCCAGCAGCACCGGGACAGGGGTCTACAATGAGCAGTTCTTC
14	-	TRBV5-1	TRBD1	TRBJ1-1	CASSLGTGRWEAFF	TGCGCCAGCAGCTTGGGGACAGGGAGGTGGGAAGCTTTCTTT
14	-	TRBV5-1	-	TRBJ1-1	CASGPHTSNTEAFF	TGCGCCAGCGGGCCCCACACCTCGAACACTGAAGCTTTCTTT
15	few	TRBV5-1	-	TRBJ2-6	CASSPRASGANVLTF	TGCGCCAGCAGCCCCAGGGCCTCTGGGGCCAACGTCCTGACTTTC
12	-	TRBV2	-	TRBJ2-1	CASSVAGHEQFF	TGTGCCAGCAGTGTGGCGGGGCATGAGCAGTTCTTC
16	-	TRBV28	TRBD2	TRBJ2-3	CASSLFASGSGDTQYF	TGTGCCAGCAGTTTATTCGCTAGCGGGAGTGGAGATACGCAGTATTTT
13	-	TRBV28	-	TRBJ2-5	CASSFRDLETQYF	TGTGCCAGCAGTTTCCGGGACCTAGAGACCCAGTACTTC
11	-	TRBV7-8	-	TRBJ2-1	CAIAENNEQFF	TGTGCCATCGCCGAGAACAATGAGCAGTTCTTC
14	few	TRBV12-5	-	TRBJ2-1	CASGHSSGSNEQFF	TGTGCTAGTGGTCATTCATCCGGGAGCAATGAGCAGTTCTTC
13	-	TRBV2	TRBD2	TRBJ2-3	CASGLAGTDTQYF	TGTGCCTCCGGACTAGCTGGCACAGATACGCAGTATTTT
15	-	TRBV10-3	-	TRBJ2-5	CAISDPGNPQETQYF	TGTGCCATCAGTGACCCAGGGAATCCCCAAGAGACCCAGTACTTC